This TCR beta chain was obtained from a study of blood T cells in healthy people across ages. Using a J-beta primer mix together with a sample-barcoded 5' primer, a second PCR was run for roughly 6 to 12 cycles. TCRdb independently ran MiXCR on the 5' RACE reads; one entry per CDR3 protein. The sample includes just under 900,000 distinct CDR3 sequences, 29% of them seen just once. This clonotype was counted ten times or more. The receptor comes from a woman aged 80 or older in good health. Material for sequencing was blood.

The chain's CDR3 is CASSLSGGSSTDTQYF. CDR3 bases: TGTGCCAGCAGTTTATCTGGGGGGTCCAGCACAGATACGCAGTATTTT. V is TRBV12-3 or TRBV12-4 and J is TRBJ2-3, with D tentatively TRBD2 (6 bases). V was trimmed by 2 bases and J by 0 bases, leaving 12 bases between them. This CDR3 contains 16 residues.